These 32 T cell receptor beta chains originate from one sample sequenced in a study of OX40 agonist ivuxolimab in advanced cancers. Some clones are missing from TCRdb's copy, which holds only in-frame ones; the method was immunoSEQ multiplex PCR. The sample carries fewer than 95,000 clones, around 89% recorded once. The sample here was CD4+ or CD8+ T cells sorted from blood, taken in a trial of the OX40 agonist ivuxolimab. The origin of the receptors is an adult with an advanced solid tumor such as melanoma, head and neck, liver or kidney cancer.

The chain recombines TRBV21-1 with TRBJ2-3; the DNA was not compared with TRBD1, the D call given in the table. TRBV21-1 constitutes a pseudogene. This CDR3 comprises 15 residues. As DNA, the CDR3 is TGTGCCAGCAGCAAAGTGGAGTGGGGGCGAACTACGCAGTATTTT. It encodes CASSKVEWGRTTQYF.

The chain is built from TRBV30 and TRBJ1-5; 8 bases align to TRBD1. Germline CDR1 GTSNPN, CDR2 SVGIG (reference sequence). The CDR3 runs to 13 residues. Trimming took 2 bases from V and 8 from J; bases not matched to a gene: 5. The CDR3 DNA follows: TGTGCCTGGAGTTTACAGGGGGAGAAGCCCCAGCATTTT. It specifies CAWSLQGEKPQHF.

This chain links TRBV29-1 with TRBJ2-1, with 8 positions matching TRBD2. V lost 7 bases and J lost 5; bases outside the gene matches: 7. CDR1 and CDR2 (germline): SQVTM, ANQGSEA. The CDR3 extends over 13 amino acids. Written as DNA, the CDR3 is TGCAGCGCATTAGCGGGATCGAACAATGAGCAGTTCTTC. Translating gives CSALAGSNNEQFF.

The rearrangement uses TRBV2 and TRBJ2-5; D is uncertain. The better agreement between TRBJ2-7 and the DNA end casts doubt on the J call. Germline V gene lookup returns CDR1 SNHLY and CDR2 FYNNEI. The CDR3 has 12 amino acids. The CDR3 nucleotides are TGTGCCAGCAGTGAATTGGTCTACGAGCAGTACTTC. Protein: CASSELVYEQYF.

The rearrangement uses TRBV6-5 and TRBJ1-2, with TRBD1 as a possible D gene (5 bases). Germline-derived CDR1 and CDR2 are MNHEY and SVGAGI. The CDR3 totals 11 residues. The V and J ends lost 5 bases and 14 bases respectively, with 15 bases between them. This CDR3 is CASSAGRALTF. For the CDR3, the DNA is TGTGCCAGCAGTGCGGGCAGGGCCCTTACCTTC.

The chain is built from TRBV7-2 and TRBJ2-3; D not resolved. V lost 0 bases to trimming and J lost 0 bases, with 13 bases between them. Germline V gene lookup returns CDR1 SGHTA and CDR2 FQGNSA. The CDR3 runs to 17 residues. This CDR3 reads CASSLARLDSSTDTQYF. The CDR3 DNA is TGTGCCAGCAGCTTAGCTAGACTCGATTCTAGCACAGATACGCAGTATTTT.

The chain couples TRBV5-1 to TRBJ1-1; TRBD1 matches 7 bases. The germline V gene encodes CDR1 SGHRS and CDR2 YFSETQ. The CDR3 has 15 amino acids. V shed 2 bases, J shed 2 bases, and the junction held 6 bases outside the gene matches. CDR3 region: CASSLTGTENTEAFF. CDR3 sequence (DNA): TGCGCCAGCAGCTTAACCGGGACAGAAAACACTGAAGCTTTCTTT.

The chain couples TRBV6-6 to TRBJ2-1, with 12 bases lining up with TRBD2. Germline V lookup: CDR1 MNHNY, CDR2 SVGAGI (reference sequence). This CDR3 is built from 14 residues. Losses at the gene ends were 7 bases for V and 9 bases for J; bases not matched to a gene: 7. In DNA form, the CDR3 reads TGTGCCAGCACACGGACTAGCGGGAACCTTGAGCAGTTCTTC. It yields the protein CASTRTSGNLEQFF.

This chain connects TRBV10-1 to TRBJ2-2; D unclear. Germline-derived CDR1 and CDR2 are WNHNN and SYGVQD (reference sequence). The CDR3 contains 14 residues. V was trimmed by 2 bases and J by 7 bases, leaving 11 bases between them. CDR3 DNA: TGCGCCAGCAGTGAGAAGATTCATCTCGGGGAGCTGTTTTTT. This codes for CASSEKIHLGELFF.

This chain uses TRBV7-9 with TRBJ1-2; 7 bases are shared with TRBD1. The CDR3 is 16 residues long. Trimming removed 3 bases from V and 5 bases from J; junction bases left unmatched: 12. Germline V gives CDR1 SEHNR, CDR2 FQNEAQ (reference sequence). Here the CDR3 DNA reads TGTGCCAGCAGCTTGACCGGGACAGCGCAATTTTATGGCTACACCTTC. This translates into CASSLTGTAQFYGYTF.

There are a few counts of this clone. The rearrangement joins TRBV4-1 to TRBJ2-3, with 9 bases lining up with TRBD2. V lost 6 bases, J lost 0 bases, and 16 bases stayed unmatched. CDR3 length: 19 residues. The germline gives CDR1 MGHRA, CDR2 YSYEKL. The CDR3 protein is CASRPSGLAGQLSTDTQYF. The CDR3, as DNA: TGCGCCAGCAGACCATCCGGGCTAGCGGGACAACTTAGCACAGATACGCAGTATTTT.

This clone was recorded once. V usage is TRBV28 and J usage is TRBJ1-5; D gene unclear. V lost 10 bases and J lost 5, with 12 bases in between. The CDR3 loop spans 12 amino acids. Germline V gene lookup returns CDR1 MDHEN and CDR2 SYDVKM. CDR3 in DNA: TGTGCCACCATTGACCCCCATCAGCCCCAGCATTTT. Residues: CATIDPHQPQHF.

The V gene is TRBV7-9, the J gene TRBJ2-1; D tentatively reads TRBD1 or TRBD2 (6 bases each). There are 18 residues in the CDR3. CDR1 is SEHNR and CDR2 is FQNEAQ in the germline V gene (reference sequence). Between the trimmed V and J ends, which lost 1 base and 0 bases, there was a span of 16 bases. CDR3 sequence reads: CASSLEGVDGSSYNEQFF. CDR3 in DNA: TGTGCCAGCAGCTTAGAGGGGGTAGACGGGAGCTCCTACAATGAGCAGTTCTTC.

As regards this clone: The sample carries other DNA sequences with the same CDR3. This chain joins TRBV2 and TRBJ2-1, with TRBD2 matching 16 bases. The CDR3 length is 15 residues. Germline V gene lookup returns CDR1 SNHLY and CDR2 FYNNEI. V lost 6 bases to trimming and J lost 9 bases; unmatched junction nucleotides: 5. Here the CDR3 DNA reads TGTGCCAGCAGAGGGACTAGCGGGAGGGCCACTGAGCAGTTCTTC. Translated, it gives CASRGTSGRATEQFF. Looking up the rest from reference TRBV2 and TRBJ2-1 gives the full variable domain: EPEVTQTPSHQVTQMGQEVILRCVPISNHLYFYWYRQILGQKVEFLVSFYNNEISEKSEIFDDQFSVERPDGSNFTLKIRSTKLEDSAMYFCASRGTSGRATEQFFGPGTRLTVL.

The gene calls are TRBV27 and TRBJ1-1; D call uncertain. The CDR3 totals 14 residues. The V end was cut by 4 bases, the J end by 0 bases, with 9 bases between. Per the germline V gene, CDR1 is MNHEY and CDR2 is SMNVEV (reference sequence). The CDR3 nucleotides are TGTGCCAGCAGTTACCGGGGTTTGAACACTGAAGCTTTCTTT. Protein product: CASSYRGLNTEAFF.

This clone is medium-sized. V and J are TRBV6-5 and TRBJ2-7; tentatively, D is TRBD2 (5 bases). V was trimmed by 4 bases and J by 5 bases, leaving 9 bases between them. There are 12 residues in the CDR3. From germline, CDR1 is MNHEY and CDR2 SVGAGI. The CDR3 protein is CASSFSGNEQYF. The CDR3 DNA reads as TGTGCCAGCAGTTTCTCGGGAAACGAGCAGTACTTC.

This rearrangement joins TRBV5-1 to TRBJ2-7; 8 bases align to TRBD1. With V trimmed by 0 bases and J by 7 bases, 3 bases remained unmatched. This CDR3 is built from 13 residues. CDR1 SGHRS and CDR2 YFSETQ come from the germline V gene. The CDR3: CASSLGTGREQYF. The CDR3 nucleotides are TGCGCCAGCAGCTTGGGGACAGGGCGGGAGCAGTACTTC.

This clone has only one observation. The V and J genes are TRBV4-2 and TRBJ2-5, with D possibly called TRBD1 or TRBD2 (5 bases each). Per the germline V gene, CDR1 is LGHNA and CDR2 is YNFKEQ. The CDR3 is 15 amino acids. Trimming removed 4 bases from V and 1 base from J, with 13 bases in between. CDR3 DNA sequence: TGTGCCAGCAGCCCCCGGGACGGAACCCAAGAGACCCAGTACTTC. Translated, it gives CASSPRDGTQETQYF.

The V gene is TRBV7-6, the J gene TRBJ1-2; D may be TRBD1 (5 bases). The CDR3 has 12 amino acids. The V and J ends lost 5 bases and 3 bases respectively, with 7 bases between them. The germline CDR1 and CDR2 sequences are SGHVS and FNYEAQ. CDR3 residues: CASSRGDYGYTF. As DNA, the CDR3 is TGTGCCAGCAGCAGGGGCGACTATGGCTACACCTTC.

This chain links TRBV29-1 with TRBJ2-7; unclear D gene. Trimming left V 7 bases short and J 1 base short, with 14 bases between. Germline V gene sequence: CDR1 SQVTM, CDR2 ANQGSEA. This CDR3 is 13 amino acids long. Here the CDR3 DNA reads TGCAGCGCCCTTTACGAGCTTTCCTACGAGCAGTACTTC. Protein sequence: CSALYELSYEQYF.

The chain employs TRBV12-1 and TRBJ1-5. TRBV12-1 is given as a pseudogene. The CDR3 length is 15 residues. Here the CDR3 DNA reads TGTGCCAGCAGCTTTGAAGAGGGCAGTTGGCAGCCCCAGCATTTT. Translated: CASSFEEGSWQPQHF.

The chain carries TRBV27 and TRBJ2-1, with 12 bases lining up with TRBD2. The CDR3 contains 17 residues. Germline CDR1 MNHEY, CDR2 SMNVEV (reference sequence). Trimming removed 3 bases from V and 6 bases from J; junction bases left unmatched: 9. The CDR3 spells CASSLASGRAVFNEQFF. Written as DNA, the CDR3 is TGTGCCAGCAGTTTGGCTAGCGGGAGGGCCGTTTTCAATGAGCAGTTCTTC.

This clone has only one observation. The chain carries TRBV14 and TRBJ2-5, with a weak D call TRBD1 (5 bases). The CDR3 extends over 14 amino acids. V shed 1 base and J shed 5 bases, with 11 bases lying between them. Germline loops: CDR1 SGHDN, CDR2 FVKESK. This chain's CDR3 is CASSQGRGRETQYF. CDR3 bases: TGTGCCAGCAGCCAAGGAAGGGGTCGCGAGACCCAGTACTTC. The whole variable domain, filled in from reference TRBV14 and TRBJ2-5, reads EAGVTQFPSHSVIEKGQTVTLRCDPISGHDNLYWYRRVMGKEIKFLLHFVKESKQDESGMPNNRFLAERTGGTYSTLKVQPAELEDSGVYFCASSQGRGRETQYFGPGTRLLVL.

The chain recombines TRBV4-1 with TRBJ2-2; TRBD2 aligns across 10 bases. The germline V gene encodes CDR1 MGHRA and CDR2 YSYEKL. V dropped 2 bases and J dropped 4; count of bases not matched to a gene: 10. CDR3 length: 18 amino acids. The CDR3: CASSQYLAGDRSTGELFF. In DNA, the CDR3 is TGCGCCAGCAGCCAATATCTAGCGGGAGATCGGAGCACCGGGGAGCTGTTTTTT.

The chain recombines TRBV5-4 with TRBJ1-5, with 9 bases fitting TRBD1. CDR3 length: 14 residues. CDR1 and CDR2 from the germline V gene are SGHNT and YYREEE (reference sequence). V lost 3 bases, J lost 4 bases, and 2 bases stayed unmatched. As DNA, the CDR3 is TGTGCCAGCAGCTCAGACAGGGGGAATCAGCCCCAGCATTTT. Protein: CASSSDRGNQPQHF.

This clone has a handful of counts. The chain couples TRBV19 to TRBJ1-4; D may be TRBD1 (5 bases). Trimming removed 4 bases at V and 4 bases at J, with 10 bases between. The germline gives CDR1 LNHDA, CDR2 SQIVND (reference sequence). This CDR3 is 14 amino acids long. CDR3 region: CASSTRQNNEKLFF. CDR3 DNA sequence: TGTGCCAGTAGTACCAGACAGAATAATGAAAAACTGTTTTTT.

This rearrangement joins TRBV27 to TRBJ2-7; tentatively, D is TRBD2 (5 bases). The CDR3 has 14 residues. Between the trimmed V and J ends, which lost 3 bases and 4 bases, there was a span of 13 bases. Germline V lookup: CDR1 MNHEY, CDR2 SMNVEV (reference sequence). The CDR3 here is CASSFGRVGYEQYF. CDR3 in DNA: TGTGCCAGCAGTTTCGGGCGGGTGGGATACGAGCAGTACTTC.

The V gene is TRBV5-5, the J gene TRBJ2-1; TRBD2 might be the D (6 bases). V lost 0 bases and J lost 6, with 13 bases in between. Germline CDR1 is SGHKS and CDR2 is YYEKEE (reference sequence). This CDR3 is 15 amino acids long. For the CDR3, the DNA is TGTGCCAGCAGCTTGGCCATGGGCGGGGTCAATGAGCAGTTCTTC. Amino acid sequence: CASSLAMGGVNEQFF.

The chain recombines TRBV6-4 with TRBJ2-3; TRBD2 aligns across 7 bases. Per the germline V gene, CDR1 is MRHNA and CDR2 is SNTAGT. V shed 3 bases and J 6 bases; nucleotides not matched to a gene: 9. CDR3 length: 15 amino acids. CDR3 sequence: CASSEVAGAGDTQYF. The DNA for the CDR3 is TGTGCCAGCAGTGAAGTCGCGGGAGCGGGGGATACGCAGTATTTT.

The rearrangement joins TRBV9 to TRBJ2-1; tentatively, D is TRBD2 (6 bases). The CDR3 has 18 residues. V was pared by 3 bases and J by 4 bases, with 23 bases between. Looked up from germline, CDR1 is SGDLS and CDR2 is YYNGEE. The CDR3 here is CASSAEVSGPFKYNEQFF. In DNA, the CDR3 is TGTGCCAGCAGCGCCGAGGTTAGCGGACCTTTTAAATACAATGAGCAGTTCTTC. Complete variable domain (other parts from reference TRBV9 and TRBJ2-1): DSGVTQTPKHLITATGQRVTLRCSPRSGDLSVYWYQQSLDQGLQFLIQYYNGEERAKGNILERFSAQQFPDLHSELNLSSLELGDSALYFCASSAEVSGPFKYNEQFFGPGTRLTVL.

The chain joins TRBV5-1 to TRBJ2-7, with D perhaps TRBD1 (5 bases). Looked up from germline, CDR1 is SGHRS and CDR2 is YFSETQ. The germline V and J ends were trimmed by 6 bases and 5 bases, with 18 bases remaining between them. The CDR3 totals 14 residues. CDR3 DNA: TGCGCCAGCAAGGGGTCCGAGTCCTTCCACGAGCAGTACTTC. Protein sequence: CASKGSESFHEQYF.

This sequence joins TRBV30 and TRBJ1-2, with D hard to call. The CDR3 has 15 amino acids. Germline V gene lookup returns CDR1 GTSNPN and CDR2 SVGIG (reference sequence). V was cut by 1 base and J by 1 base, with 13 bases left in between. The DNA for the CDR3 is TGTGCCTGGAGTGGCAGGACCTTGTTTAACTATGGCTACACCTTC. The encoded protein is CAWSGRTLFNYGYTF.